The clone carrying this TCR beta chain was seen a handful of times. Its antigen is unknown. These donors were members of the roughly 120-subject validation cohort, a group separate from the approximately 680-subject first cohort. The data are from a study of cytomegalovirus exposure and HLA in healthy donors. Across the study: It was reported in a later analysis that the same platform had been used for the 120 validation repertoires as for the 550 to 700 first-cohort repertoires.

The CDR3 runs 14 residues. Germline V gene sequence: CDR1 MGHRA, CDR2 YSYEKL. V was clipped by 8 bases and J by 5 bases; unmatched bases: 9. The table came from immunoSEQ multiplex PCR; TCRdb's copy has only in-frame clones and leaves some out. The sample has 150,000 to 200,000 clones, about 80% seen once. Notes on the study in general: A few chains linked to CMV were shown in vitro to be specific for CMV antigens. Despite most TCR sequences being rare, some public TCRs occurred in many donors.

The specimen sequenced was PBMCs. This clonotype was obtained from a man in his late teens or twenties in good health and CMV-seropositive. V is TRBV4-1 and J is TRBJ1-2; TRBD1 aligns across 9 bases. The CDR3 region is CASGTGTGRYGYTF. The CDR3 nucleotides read TGCGCCAGCGGAACCGGGACAGGGCGGTATGGCTACACCTTC.